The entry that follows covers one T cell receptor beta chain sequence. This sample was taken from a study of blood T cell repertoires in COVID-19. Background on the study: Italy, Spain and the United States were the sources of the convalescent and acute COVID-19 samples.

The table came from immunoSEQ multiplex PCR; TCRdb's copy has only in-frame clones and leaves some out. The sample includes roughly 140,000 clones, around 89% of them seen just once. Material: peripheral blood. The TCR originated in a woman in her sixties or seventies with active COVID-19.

CDR3 sequence (DNA): TGTGCCAGCAGCCACCCCGGGGAGAGGTATGGCTACACCTTC. This codes for CASSHPGERYGYTF. V usage is TRBV3-1 (or the pseudogene TRBV3-2) and J usage is TRBJ1-2; D gene ambiguous. V was clipped by 3 bases and J by 5 bases, with 13 bases between them. Germline assignment: CDR1 LGHDT and CDR2 YNNKEL (reference sequence). CDR3 length equals 14 residues.